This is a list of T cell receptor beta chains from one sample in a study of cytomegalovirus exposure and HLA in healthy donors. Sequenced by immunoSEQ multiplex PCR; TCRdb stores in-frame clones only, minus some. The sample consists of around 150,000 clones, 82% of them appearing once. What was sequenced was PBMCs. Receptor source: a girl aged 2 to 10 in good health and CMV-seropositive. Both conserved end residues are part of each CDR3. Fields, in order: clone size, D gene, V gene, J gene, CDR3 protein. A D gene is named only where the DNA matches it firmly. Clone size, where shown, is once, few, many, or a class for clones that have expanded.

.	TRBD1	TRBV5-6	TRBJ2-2	CASSLWDRGPENTGELFF
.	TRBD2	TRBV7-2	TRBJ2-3	CASSLAAGGTDTQYF
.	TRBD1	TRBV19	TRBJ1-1	CASSHIGTGGTEAFF
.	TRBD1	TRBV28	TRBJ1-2	CASRLRGAVGSYGYTF
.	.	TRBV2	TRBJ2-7	CASGLYEQYF
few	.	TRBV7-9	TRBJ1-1	CASTRQNTEAFF
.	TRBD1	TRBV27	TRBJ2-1	CASSLTGGSSNEQFF
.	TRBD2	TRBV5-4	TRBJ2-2	CASSLGLAMNTGELFF
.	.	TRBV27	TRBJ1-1	CASSTLLLATDTEAFF
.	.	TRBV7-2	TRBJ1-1	CASSLTLPGSTEAFF
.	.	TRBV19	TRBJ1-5	CASSILGRMSNQPQHF
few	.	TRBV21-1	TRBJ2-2	CASILLMTGVHGELFF
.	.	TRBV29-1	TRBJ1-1	CSVFPQGRDEAFF
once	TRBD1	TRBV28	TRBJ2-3	CASSLPGQGADTQYF
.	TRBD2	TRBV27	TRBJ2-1	CASVPSGSYNEQFF
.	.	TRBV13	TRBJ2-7	CASSFGYGSRYEQYF
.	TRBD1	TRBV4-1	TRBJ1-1	CASSQPIRGQNTEAFF
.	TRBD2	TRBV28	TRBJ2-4	CASSRLAGVWAKNIQYF
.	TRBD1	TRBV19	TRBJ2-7	CASSLTGTASYEQYF
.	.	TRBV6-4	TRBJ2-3	CASSLGGPTDTQYF
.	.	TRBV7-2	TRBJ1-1	CASSFGGWNTEAFF
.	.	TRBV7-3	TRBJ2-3	CASSPPGGGTDTQYF
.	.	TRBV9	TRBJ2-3	CASSSSGYTQYF
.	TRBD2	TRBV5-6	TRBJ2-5	CASSLRVAGAYQETQYF
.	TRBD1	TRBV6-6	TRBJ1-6	CASSATGDNSPLHF
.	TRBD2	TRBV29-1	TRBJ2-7	CSVGTGMASGVEQYF
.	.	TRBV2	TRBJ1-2	CASSTTQGGGYTF
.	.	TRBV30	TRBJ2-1	CALEGARRGYYNEQFF
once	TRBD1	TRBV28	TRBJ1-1	CASRSQGALNTEAFF
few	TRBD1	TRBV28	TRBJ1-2	CASSNAGDSSYGYTF
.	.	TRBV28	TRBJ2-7	CASSLGSYEQYF
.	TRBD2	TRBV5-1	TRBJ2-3	CASSSQAGVADTQYF
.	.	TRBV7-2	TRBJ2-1	CASSLASEQFF
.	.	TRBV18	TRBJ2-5	CASSPKMAGSSPVKTQYF
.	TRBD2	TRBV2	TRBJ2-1	CASTLAGGSYNEQFF
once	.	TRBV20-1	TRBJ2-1	CSATLINEQFF
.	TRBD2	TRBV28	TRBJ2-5	CASSFLAGVDFETQYF
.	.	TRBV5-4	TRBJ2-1	CASSLFPGSSYNEQFF
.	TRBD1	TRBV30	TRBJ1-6	CAWMLDRGSSPLHF
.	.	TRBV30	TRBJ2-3	CAWDPGHQDTQYF
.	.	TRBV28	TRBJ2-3	CASSSTPGADTQYF
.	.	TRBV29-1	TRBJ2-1	CSVQGGLAGGVDEQFF
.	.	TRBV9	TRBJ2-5	CASSVSVGGLRETQYF
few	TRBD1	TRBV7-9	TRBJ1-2	CASSRGTGEGGYTF
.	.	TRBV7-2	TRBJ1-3	CASSSHGRTIYF